The 6 T cell receptor beta chains below all came from one sample that was sequenced in a study of identical twins. MiXCR, applied by TCRdb to the 5' RACE reads, yields one record per CDR3 protein. The sample gives 300,000 to 400,000 distinct CDR3 sequences, approximately 9.1% of which show up once; roughly 8.7% is in the top ten. Sequenced input: naive T cells sorted from blood. The source of these receptors is a woman aged 50 to 60 in good health.

This sequence joins TRBV11-3 and TRBJ2-2; no definite D call. The V and J ends lost 7 bases and 6 bases respectively, with 6 bases between them. Germline CDR1 reads SGHNT; CDR2 reads YENEEA. The CDR3 extends over 11 amino acids. The CDR3 reads CASNEAGELFF. The CDR3 DNA is TGTGCCAGCAATGAGGCCGGGGAGCTGTTTTTT.

This clonotype was seen at least ten times. This chain joins TRBV20-1 and TRBJ2-5; TRBD1 agrees at 7 bases. The trim removed 1 base at V and 7 bases at J, leaving 6 bases unmatched. The CDR3 is made up of 13 amino acids. CDR1 and CDR2 (germline): DFQATT, SNEGSKA (reference sequence). The CDR3 region has the DNA TGCAGTGCTAGAGGGGAACAGGGGTGGACCCAGTACTTC. Its translation is CSARGEQGWTQYF.

Notes on this clonotype: A much larger clone lies a single base off, so this may be a read error. CDR3 sequence: CSAKHSGRASSEQFF. CDR3 DNA: TGCAGTGCTAAACATAGCGGGAGGGCCTCGAGTGAGCAGTTCTTC. This chain connects TRBV20-1 to TRBJ2-1; TRBD2 aligns across 11 bases. There are 15 residues in the CDR3. The V and J ends lost 4 bases and 9 bases, in that order; junction bases with no gene match: 11. CDR1 and CDR2 from the germline V gene are DFQATT and SNEGSKA (reference sequence).

The gene calls are TRBV10-1 and TRBJ2-5; D gene uncertain. Germline values: CDR1 WNHNN, CDR2 SYGVQD (reference sequence). Trimming removed 2 bases at V and 5 bases at J, with 12 bases between. The CDR3 runs to 14 residues. CDR3 DNA sequence: TGCGCCAGCAGTGAGGTCCCAGCTACGGAGACCCAGTACTTC. Translating gives CASSEVPATETQYF.

This clonotype was observed a few times. V is TRBV20-1 and J is TRBJ1-1, with D uncertain. The V end lost 3 bases, the J end lost 2 bases, and 10 bases lay between the germline ends. The length of the CDR3 is 13 residues. In germline, CDR1 is DFQATT, CDR2 SNEGSKA (reference sequence). The DNA of the CDR3 is TGCAGTGCTAGTAAGGCCCCCAACACTGAAGCTTTCTTT. Amino acids: CSASKAPNTEAFF.

This clonotype was counted only a few times. The chain recombines TRBV6-1 with TRBJ1-2, with 7 bases fitting TRBD1. V was clipped by 6 bases and J by 7 bases; unmatched bases: 17. The CDR3 has 16 residues. Per the germline V gene, CDR1 is MNHNS and CDR2 is SASEGT. As DNA, the CDR3 is TGTGCCAGCAGCCGGGACAGTTTACTTAGCTCGGGTGGCTACACCTTC. This translates into CASSRDSLLSSGGYTF.